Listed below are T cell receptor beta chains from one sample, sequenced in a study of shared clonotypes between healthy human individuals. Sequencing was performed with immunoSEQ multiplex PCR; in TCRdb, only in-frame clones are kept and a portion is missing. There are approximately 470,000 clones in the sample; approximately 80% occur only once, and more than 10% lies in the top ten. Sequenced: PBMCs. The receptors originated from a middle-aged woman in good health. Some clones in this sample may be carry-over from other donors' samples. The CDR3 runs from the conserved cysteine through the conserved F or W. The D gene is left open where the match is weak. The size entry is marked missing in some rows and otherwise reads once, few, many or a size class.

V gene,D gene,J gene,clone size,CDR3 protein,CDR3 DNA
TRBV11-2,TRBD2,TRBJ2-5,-,CASSPGLAGAAYQETQYF,TGTGCCAGCAGCCCGGGACTAGCGGGAGCCGCCTACCAAGAGACCCAGTACTTC
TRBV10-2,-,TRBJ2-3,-,CASSPVGAIDTQYF,TGCGCCAGCAGCCCCGTCGGGGCCATCGATACGCAGTATTTT
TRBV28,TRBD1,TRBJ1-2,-,CASSPWTGGLMDYTF,TGTGCCAGCAGTCCGTGGACAGGGGGCTTAATGGACTACACCTTC
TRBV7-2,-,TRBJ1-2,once,CASSLDEHRGYTF,TGTGCCAGCAGCTTAGACGAACATCGTGGCTACACCTTC
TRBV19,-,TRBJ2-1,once,CASRVTGREQFF,TGTGCCAGTAGGGTTACGGGCCGGGAGCAGTTCTTC
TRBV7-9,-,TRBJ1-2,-,CASSTASGTFAYGYTF,TGTGCCAGCAGCACAGCCTCCGGAACGTTCGCCTATGGCTACACCTTC
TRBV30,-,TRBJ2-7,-,CAWSVGWVEQYF,TGTGCCTGGAGTGTTGGGTGGGTAGAGCAGTACTTC
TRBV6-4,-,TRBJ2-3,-,CASSDTGRGTDTQYF,TGTGCCAGCAGTGATACGGGACGGGGCACAGATACGCAGTATTTT
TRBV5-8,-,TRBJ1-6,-,CASGMNSPLHF,TGTGCCAGTGGGATGAATTCACCCCTCCACTTT
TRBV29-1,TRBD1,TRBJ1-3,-,CSVRTGSGNTIYF,TGCAGCGTTCGGACAGGGTCCGGAAACACCATATATTTT
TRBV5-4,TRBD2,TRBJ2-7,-,CASSLGGLANPYEQYF,TGTGCCAGCAGCTTGGGGGGACTAGCGAACCCCTACGAGCAGTACTTC
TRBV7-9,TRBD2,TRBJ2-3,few,CASSSRTSGFSTDTQYF,TGTGCCAGCAGCTCTAGGACTAGCGGGTTTAGCACAGATACGCAGTATTTT
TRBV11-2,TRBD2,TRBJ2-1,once,CASLPSAGYNEQFF,TGTGCCAGCCTACCCTCAGCGGGATACAATGAGCAGTTCTTC
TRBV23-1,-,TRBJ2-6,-,CASTRQGFISGANVLTF,TGCGCCAGCACTCGGCAGGGGTTCATCTCTGGGGCCAACGTCCTGACTTTC
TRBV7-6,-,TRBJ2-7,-,CASSPQGLAYEQYF,TGTGCCAGCAGCCCACAGGGTCTTGCCTACGAGCAGTACTTC
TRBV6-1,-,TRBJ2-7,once,CASSEEGGSPYEQYF,TGTGCCAGCAGTGAGGAGGGAGGATCCCCTTACGAGCAGTACTTC
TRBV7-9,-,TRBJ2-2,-,CASSPTGFHTGELFF,TGTGCCAGCAGCCCCACAGGTTTTCACACCGGGGAGCTGTTTTTT
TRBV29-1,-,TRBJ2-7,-,CSVRDTLRKSSYEQYF,TGCAGCGTTCGGGACACCTTAAGAAAGAGCTCCTACGAGCAGTACTTC
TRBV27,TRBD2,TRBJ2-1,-,CASSLSRSGRSYNEQFF,TGTGCCAGCAGTTTATCGAGAAGCGGGAGGTCCTACAATGAGCAGTTCTTC
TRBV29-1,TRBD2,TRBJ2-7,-,CSGATSGDEQYF,TGCAGCGGCGCGACTAGCGGGGATGAGCAGTACTTC
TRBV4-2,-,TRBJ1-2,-,CASSPLEGRDGYTF,TGTGCCAGCAGCCCCCTGGAGGGGCGGGATGGCTACACCTTC
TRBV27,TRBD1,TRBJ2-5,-,CASSAWAGGLQETQYF,TGTGCCAGCTCGGCATGGGCAGGGGGATTACAAGAGACCCAGTACTTC
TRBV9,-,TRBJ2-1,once,CASSVGVHYNEQFF,TGTGCCAGCAGCGTAGGGGTCCATTACAATGAGCAGTTCTTC
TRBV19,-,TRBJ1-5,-,CASSTVRGLSLGDQPQHF,TGTGCCAGTAGTACGGTCCGGGGCCTCTCTTTGGGAGACCAGCCCCAGCATTTT
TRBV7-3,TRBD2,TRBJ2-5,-,CASSSSPPSGEETQYF,TGTGCCAGCAGCTCCTCCCCGCCTAGCGGGGAAGAGACCCAGTACTTC
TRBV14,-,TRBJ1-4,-,CASSQDSSQNEKLFF,TGTGCCAGCAGCCAAGACTCCTCCCAGAATGAAAAACTGTTTTTT
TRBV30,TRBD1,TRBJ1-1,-,CAWSFPETGRTEAFF,TGTGCCTGGAGCTTCCCCGAGACAGGGCGGACTGAAGCTTTCTTT
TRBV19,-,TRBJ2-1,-,CASSLTSTVDQFF,TGTGCCAGTAGTCTTACCTCGACAGTCGACCAGTTCTTC
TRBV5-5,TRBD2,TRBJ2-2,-,CASSPQGTSEFGELFF,TGTGCCAGCAGCCCCCAAGGGACTAGCGAATTCGGGGAGCTGTTTTTT
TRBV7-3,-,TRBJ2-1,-,CASSSQLAESYNEQFF,TGTGCCAGCAGCTCCCAGTTAGCGGAGTCCTACAATGAGCAGTTCTTC
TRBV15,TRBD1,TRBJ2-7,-,CATSEPGQRLYEQYF,TGTGCCACCAGTGAACCGGGACAGAGGTTATACGAGCAGTACTTC
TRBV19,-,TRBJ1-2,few,CASRDRDTYGYTF,TGTGCCAGTAGGGACCGGGACACCTATGGCTACACCTTC
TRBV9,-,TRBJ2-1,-,CASSVSRSNEQFF,TGTGCCAGCAGCGTATCACGGTCAAATGAGCAGTTCTTC
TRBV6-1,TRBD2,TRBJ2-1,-,CASTGTSVTEQFF,TGTGCCAGTACCGGGACTAGCGTCACTGAGCAGTTCTTC
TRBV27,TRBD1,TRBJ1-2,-,CASSAARDRVGYTF,TGTGCCAGCAGTGCAGCCCGGGACAGGGTAGGCTACACCTTC
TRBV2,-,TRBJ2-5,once,CASLFGVEETQYF,TGTGCCAGCCTTTTTGGCGTAGAAGAGACCCAGTACTTC
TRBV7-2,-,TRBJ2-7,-,CASSLADPGTNYEQYF,TGTGCCAGCAGCTTAGCAGACCCCGGGACAAACTACGAGCAGTACTTC
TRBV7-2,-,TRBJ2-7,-,CASSLGPRAVF,TGTGCCAGCAGCTTAGGACCCCGCGCTGTCTTC
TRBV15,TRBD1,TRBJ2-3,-,CATSIAGGRTDTQYF,TGTGCCACCAGCATTGCAGGGGGTCGCACAGATACGCAGTATTTT
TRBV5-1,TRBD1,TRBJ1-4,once,CASHLGQGYEKLFF,TGCGCCAGCCACCTTGGACAGGGTTATGAAAAACTGTTTTTT
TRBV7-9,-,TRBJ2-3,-,CASRRKGSDYTQYF,TGTGCCAGCAGACGTAAAGGTTCCGACTATACGCAGTATTTT
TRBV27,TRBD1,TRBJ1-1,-,CASRIDRVAEAFF,TGTGCCAGCAGAATAGACAGGGTGGCTGAAGCTTTCTTT
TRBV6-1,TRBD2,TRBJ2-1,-,CASSEGTSSYNEQFF,TGTGCCAGCAGTGAAGGGACTAGCTCCTACAATGAGCAGTTCTTC
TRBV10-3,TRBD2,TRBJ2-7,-,CAIRGGIQTYEQYF,TGTGCCATCAGGGGGGGGATCCAGACCTACGAGCAGTACTTC
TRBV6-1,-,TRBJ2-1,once,CASSESSESYNEQFF,TGTGCCAGCAGTGAAAGTAGCGAGAGTTACAATGAGCAGTTCTTC
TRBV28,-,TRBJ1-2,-,CASSFATVYGYTF,TGTGCCAGCAGTTTCGCGACCGTATATGGCTACACCTTC
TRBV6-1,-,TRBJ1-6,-,CASSDEDSGNSPLHF,TGTGCCAGCAGTGATGAGGACAGTGGTAATTCACCCCTCCACTTT
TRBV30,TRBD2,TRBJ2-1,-,CAWSVLGREGGEQFF,TGTGCCTGGAGTGTACTCGGGCGGGAGGGTGGTGAGCAGTTCTTC
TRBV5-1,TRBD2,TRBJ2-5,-,CASSTGGLAGGGQETQYF,TGCGCCAGCAGCACGGGAGGACTAGCGGGAGGCGGTCAAGAGACCCAGTACTTC
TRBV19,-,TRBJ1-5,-,CASNFQQEGYQPQHF,TGTGCCAGTAATTTCCAGCAGGAGGGGTATCAGCCCCAGCATTTT
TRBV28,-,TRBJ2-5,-,CASSFFREQYF,TGTGCCAGCAGTTTCTTTCGAGAGCAGTACTTC